The clone carrying this T cell receptor beta chain was detected a few times. The sample is drawn from a study of blood T cells in healthy people across ages. The second PCR ran 7 to 11 cycles with a sample-barcoded 5' primer and J-beta primers. TCRdb used MiXCR to reprocess the 5' RACE reads, holding one entry per CDR3 protein. The sample yields around 990,000 distinct CDR3 sequences, roughly two fifths seen once. Trimming took 8 bases from V and 4 from J; bases not matched to a gene: 8. The germline CDR1 and CDR2 sequences are MDHEN and SYDVKM. CDR3 length: 14 amino acids. Sequencing was done on a sample of blood. This TCR came from a man younger than 35 in good health. The chain uses TRBV28 and TRBJ1-1, with 9 bases fitting TRBD1. The CDR3 DNA reads as TGTGCCAGCGGAACAGGGGGCGAGGGCACTGAAGCTTTCTTT. Its protein product is CASGTGGEGTEAFF.